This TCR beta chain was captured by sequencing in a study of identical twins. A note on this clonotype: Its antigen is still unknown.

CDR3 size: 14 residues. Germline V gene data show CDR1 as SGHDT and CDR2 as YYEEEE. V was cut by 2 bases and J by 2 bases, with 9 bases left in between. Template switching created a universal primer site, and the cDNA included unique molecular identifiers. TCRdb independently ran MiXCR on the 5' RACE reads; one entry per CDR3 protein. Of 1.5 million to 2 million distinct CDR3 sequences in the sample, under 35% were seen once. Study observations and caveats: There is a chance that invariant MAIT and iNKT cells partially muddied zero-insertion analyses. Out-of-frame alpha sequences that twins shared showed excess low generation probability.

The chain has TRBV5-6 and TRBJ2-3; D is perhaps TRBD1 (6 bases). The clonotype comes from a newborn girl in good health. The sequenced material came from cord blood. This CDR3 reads CASSFRQVTDTQYF. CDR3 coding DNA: TGTGCCAGCAGCTTCCGACAGGTCACAGATACGCAGTATTTT.